This T cell receptor beta chain comes out of a study of human T cells and chemical hapten exposure. The wider study: Skin on the upper inner arm, about 2 cm by about 2 cm in size, was sensitized with 2% DPC. Scalp application of diphenylcyclopropenone was performed weekly in patients across the entire roughly 24-week study. Overall study findings and caveats: Expanded TCRs clustered into significantly more large CDR3 similarity groups than controls, the analysis revealed.

This clonotype was found many times. Its antigen is currently unknown. Unique molecular identifiers were affixed to discrete cDNA molecules within the library. TCRdb independently ran MiXCR on the RACE reads; one entry per CDR3 protein. The data show roughly 39,000 distinct CDR3 sequences, 12% seen once. This CDR3 region has 13 residues. CDR1 and CDR2 (germline): SQVTM, ANQGSEA. Germline trimming cut 6 bases from V and 1 base from J; bases unmatched to any gene: 3. Described time point: patch test 3, about 24 weeks after DPC sensitization. Treatment meaning: therapeutic diphenylcyclopropenone sensitization with weekly scalp DPC. Total RNA extraction was carried out from unfractionated whole blood.

Sequences were derived from whole blood, sampled in connection with sensitization to the hapten diphenylcyclopropenone (DPC). The receptor comes from a woman aged 40 to 55 with alopecia areata. Some clones in this sample may be carry-over from other donors' samples. V gene TRBV29-1 combines with J gene TRBJ2-3, with 8 bases fitting TRBD2. The CDR3 DNA follows: TGCAGCGTCGGGGGGGTTCGCACAGATACGCAGTATTTT. Protein sequence: CSVGGVRTDTQYF.